The clone carrying this T cell receptor beta chain was found many times. Its antigen is still unknown. The sample originates from a study of response to subunit inactivated influenza vaccine. TCRdb used MiXCR to reprocess the RT-PCR reads, holding one entry per CDR3 protein. The sample has hundreds of thousands of distinct CDR3 sequences, 10% to 15% seen once. Findings and limits, study-wide: Few new T cells, the authors suggested, are recruited by each seasonal influenza vaccination.

J was trimmed by 2 bases and V by 4 bases; bases with no gene match: 1. Germline V gives CDR1 MDHEN, CDR2 SYDVKM. This CDR3 has 14 residues. The rearrangement links TRBV28 to TRBJ2-7; 11 nucleotides align to TRBD1. The sequenced sample was PBMCs from blood, obtained more than 35 days after vaccination. This TCR derives from a man aged 50-60 years who received an inactivated influenza vaccine. This chain's CDR3 is CASSWTGGAYEQYF. The CDR3 region has the DNA TGTGCCAGCAGTTGGACAGGGGGCGCCTACGAGCAGTACTTC.